These T cell receptor beta chains were read from a single sample in a study of shared clonotypes between healthy human individuals. The table came from immunoSEQ multiplex PCR; TCRdb's copy has only in-frame clones and leaves some out. This sample has over 2,000,000 clones, with 93% found just once. The material sequenced was naive CD8+ T cells from PBMCs. The receptor source for this set is a man in his late teens or twenties in good health. Some clones in this sample may be carry-over from other donors' samples. Each CDR3 is given with its conserved first and last residue. The D gene is left open where the match is weak. Rows may omit the clone size; those that give it use once, few, many or a size class.

D,J,size,V,length,DNA,CDR3
TRBD2,TRBJ2-1,.,TRBV19,15,TGTGCCAGTAAATCGCTAGCGGGGGTATACAATGAGCAGTTCTTC,CASKSLAGVYNEQFF
.,TRBJ2-7,.,TRBV13,12,TGTGCCAGCAGCCAAAAGTACTACGAGCAGTACTTC,CASSQKYYEQYF
TRBD2,TRBJ2-1,.,TRBV28,15,TGTGCCAGCACCTCTCCCATGACTAGCGAGGGTGAGCAGTTCTTC,CASTSPMTSEGEQFF
.,TRBJ1-1,.,TRBV13,16,TGTGCCAGCAGCTTAGGCCCCAGAATACCGGTCGGAGAAGCTTTCTTT,CASSLGPRIPVGEAFF
TRBD1,TRBJ2-1,.,TRBV7-3,15,TGTGCCAGCAGCTTACAAGGGGGCCCTAGCAATGAGCAGTTCTTC,CASSLQGGPSNEQFF
.,TRBJ2-5,.,TRBV6-1,14,TGTGCCAGCAGTGAAGCAGGTTTGGGAGAGACCCAGTACTTC,CASSEAGLGETQYF
.,TRBJ2-4,.,TRBV5-6,14,TGTGCCAGCACCCTAGGGATAGCCAAAAACATTCAGTACTTC,CASTLGIAKNIQYF
.,TRBJ2-3,.,TRBV2,15,TGTGCCAGCCTAACTAGGACCCCGAGCACAGATACGCAGTATTTT,CASLTRTPSTDTQYF
.,TRBJ2-7,.,TRBV19,15,TGTGCCAGTAGTCCCCGGGGGGCTTATTTCTACGAGCAGTACTTC,CASSPRGAYFYEQYF
TRBD2,TRBJ2-5,.,TRBV6-1,17,TGTGCCAGCAGTGAAGCGCTAGCGGGAGCCGGTTTAGAGACCCAGTACTTC,CASSEALAGAGLETQYF
.,TRBJ2-6,.,TRBV4-2,16,TGTGCCAGCAGCCAAGTCCCAGGCTCTGGGGCCAACGTCCTGACTTTC,CASSQVPGSGANVLTF
.,TRBJ2-3,.,TRBV7-9,16,TGTGCCAGCAGCTCGACTAGACGCCAATACACAGATACGCAGTATTTT,CASSSTRRQYTDTQYF
TRBD2,TRBJ2-3,.,TRBV19,15,TGTGCCAGTAGTCCTAGCGGGGGAAGCACAGATACGCAGTATTTT,CASSPSGGSTDTQYF
.,TRBJ2-2,.,TRBV5-1,15,TGCGCCAGCAGCTTGTCGGGCGGACTGACCGGGGAGCTGTTTTTT,CASSLSGGLTGELFF
TRBD2,TRBJ2-3,once,TRBV15,17,TGTGCCACCAGCAGAGGGTTAGCGGGACCTAGCACAGATACGCAGTATTTT,CATSRGLAGPSTDTQYF
TRBD2,TRBJ2-1,.,TRBV12-5,16,TGTGCTAGTGGTTCAACTGGACTAGCGCCCGTAAATGAGCAGTTCTTC,CASGSTGLAPVNEQFF
.,TRBJ1-2,.,TRBV4-1,14,TGCGCCAGCAGCCCCATAATGGCAGGCTATGGCTACACCTTC,CASSPIMAGYGYTF
TRBD1,TRBJ2-7,.,TRBV19,14,TGTGCCAGTAGTACGGGACAGGGCCCCTACGAGCAGTACTTC,CASSTGQGPYEQYF
.,TRBJ2-2,.,TRBV27,15,TGTGCCAGCAGTCCGTATTGGGCCTCCACCGGGGAGCTGTTTTTT,CASSPYWASTGELFF
.,TRBJ1-3,.,TRBV5-5,12,TGTGCCAGCAGCTTATATCCGAGCTCCATATATTTT,CASSLYPSSIYF
.,TRBJ2-2,few,TRBV7-9,13,TGTGCCAGCGTGGAGTCAAACACCGGGGAGCTGTTTTTT,CASVESNTGELFF
.,TRBJ2-4,.,TRBV5-8,14,TGTGCCAGCAGCTTTGAATCGGAGATTGTGACTCCGAAGTTC,CASSFESEIVTPKF
.,TRBJ2-1,.,TRBV19,14,TGTGCCAGTAGTATAGTGGGGGCCTCCTCAGAGCAGTTCTTC,CASSIVGASSEQFF
TRBD2,TRBJ2-3,once,TRBV10-3,16,TGTGCCATCAGTGAGTTAGCGGGAGGGCCCACAGATACGCAGTATTTT,CAISELAGGPTDTQYF
.,TRBJ1-1,.,TRBV11-2,11,TGTGCCAGCAGCACGGGGAGAGGAGCTTTCTTT,CASSTGRGAFF
.,TRBJ1-4,.,TRBV19,11,TGTGCCAGTTGGGGAGGTGAAAAACTGTTTTTT,CASWGGEKLFF
.,TRBJ1-5,once,TRBV19,15,TGTGCCAGTAGAGAGGCACCTTATAGCAATCAGCCCCAGCATTTT,CASREAPYSNQPQHF
.,TRBJ2-7,.,TRBV7-2,15,TGTGCCAGCAGCCATCGGATTGTCTCTGACAACGAGCAGTACTTC,CASSHRIVSDNEQYF
TRBD2,TRBJ2-1,once,TRBV7-9,15,TGTGCCAGCAGCTTGCGGGAGGAAGCCTACAATGAGCAGTTCTTC,CASSLREEAYNEQFF
TRBD1,TRBJ2-2,.,TRBV11-3,16,TGTGCCAGCAGCGGGCCAGGGGGCACGAACACCGGGGAGCTGTTTTTT,CASSGPGGTNTGELFF
.,TRBJ1-5,few,TRBV19,15,TGTGCCAGTAGTATCGTCGGGTTCGACAATCAGCCCCAGCATTTT,CASSIVGFDNQPQHF
TRBD2,TRBJ2-7,.,TRBV27,12,TGTGCTAGCGGGGGGAGCTCCTACGAGCAGTACTTC,CASGGSSYEQYF